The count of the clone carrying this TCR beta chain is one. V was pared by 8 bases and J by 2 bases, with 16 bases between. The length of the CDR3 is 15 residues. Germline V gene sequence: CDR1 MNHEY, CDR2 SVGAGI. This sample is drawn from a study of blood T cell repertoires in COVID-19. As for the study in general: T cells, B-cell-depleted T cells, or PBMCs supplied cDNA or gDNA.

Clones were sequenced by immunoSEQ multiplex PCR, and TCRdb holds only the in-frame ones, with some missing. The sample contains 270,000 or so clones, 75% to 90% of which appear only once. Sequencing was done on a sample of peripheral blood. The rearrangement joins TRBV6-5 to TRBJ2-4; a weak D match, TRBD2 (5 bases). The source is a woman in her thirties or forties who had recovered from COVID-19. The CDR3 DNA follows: TGTGCCAGCTTTAATTACGGGGTAACCAAAAACATTCAGTACTTC. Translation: CASFNYGVTKNIQYF.